Listed below are T cell receptor beta chains from one sample, sequenced in a study of cytomegalovirus exposure and HLA in healthy donors. Sequencing used immunoSEQ multiplex PCR; TCRdb keeps in-frame clones, though not all of them. The profile covers roughly 200,000 clones, with 75% appearing a single time and just under 3% taken by the ten largest. Sequenced: PBMCs. The receptors were sampled from a male donor in good health and CMV-seronegative. The CDR3 runs from the conserved cysteine through the conserved F or W. Each record gives: D gene, clone size, J gene, V gene, CDR3 DNA, CDR3 protein. A D gene is named only where the DNA matches it firmly. Not every row has a clone size; where given, it reads once, few, many or a size class.

>TRBD2|.|TRBJ2-3|TRBV2
TGTGCCAGCAGTGAGGGGACTACAAATTGGATCACAGATACGCAGTATTTT
CASSEGTTNWITDTQYF
>.|few|TRBJ1-3|TRBV19
TGTGCCAGTAGTATTTCTCTCGGGACTGGAAATACCATATATTTT
CASSISLGTGNTIYF
>.|.|TRBJ1-5|TRBV19
TGTGCCAGTAGTGTAATGGCAGGGAGGCAGCCCCAGCATTTT
CASSVMAGRQPQHF
>.|.|TRBJ2-7|TRBV25-1
TGTGCCAGCAGTGAAAGAGGAATCACCTACGAGCAGTACTTC
CASSERGITYEQYF
>.|once|TRBJ1-1|TRBV28
TGTGCCAGCCTCGTCCGGGGGACTGAAGCTTTCTTT
CASLVRGTEAFF
>.|once|TRBJ2-1|TRBV2
TGTGCCAGCAGTGATGGGGGGGGGCTGGGGGAGCAGTTCTTC
CASSDGGGLGEQFF
>TRBD1|.|TRBJ1-2|TRBV28
TGTGCCAGCAGCCGCCCGGGGCAGGGGGTCAACGGCTACACCTTC
CASSRPGQGVNGYTF
>.|.|TRBJ1-5|TRBV5-6
TGTGCCAGCAGCTTGGGCGGGGACCAGCCCCAGCATTTT
CASSLGGDQPQHF
>.|once|TRBJ1-1|TRBV2
TGTGCCAGCAGTGAAGCGTTTGGGCTTGAAGCTTTCTTT
CASSEAFGLEAFF
>TRBD1|.|TRBJ1-2|TRBV11-2
TGTGCCAGCAGCCGACCGGGACAGGGGGCTGGGGGCTACACCTTC
CASSRPGQGAGGYTF
>.|.|TRBJ2-7|TRBV5-6
TGTGCCAGCAGCTTGGGCCCGGGTACGGGATACGAGCAGTACTTC
CASSLGPGTGYEQYF
>TRBD1|.|TRBJ2-5|TRBV4-3
TGCGCCAGCAGCCAAGGGGACAGCAGAATCGAGACCCAGTACTTC
CASSQGDSRIETQYF
>TRBD1|.|TRBJ1-2|TRBV6-1
TGTGCCAGCAGTGATCCGGACAGGTCTATCTATGGCTACACCTTC
CASSDPDRSIYGYTF
>TRBD2|.|TRBJ2-7|TRBV6-6
TGTGCCAGCAGTCAGCTGGGGGGGTCCTACGAGCAGTACTTC
CASSQLGGSYEQYF
>.|.|TRBJ1-1|TRBV28
TGTGCCAGCAGCTCTTGGAGGGAAGGGACTGAAGCTTTCTTT
CASSSWREGTEAFF
>TRBD1|.|TRBJ2-3|TRBV6-5
TGTGCCAGCATTAAAGGGGGCACAGATATGCAGTATTTT
CASIKGGTDMQYF
>.|.|TRBJ1-5|TRBV27
TGTGCCAGCAGTTTACAGGCGGGGAATCAGCCCCAGCATTTT
CASSLQAGNQPQHF
>.|.|TRBJ2-5|TRBV27
TGTGCCAGCAGTTTAAGGGGGACCCAGTACTTC
CASSLRGTQYF
>.|.|TRBJ2-1|TRBV2
TGTGCCAGCAGTGAGGGGCGGCGGGAATTCGATGAGCAGTTCTTC
CASSEGRREFDEQFF
>.|.|TRBJ1-5|TRBV18
TGTGCCAGCTCACCAAGTGGAGATCAGACCCAGCATTTT
CASSPSGDQTQHF
>.|.|TRBJ1-1|TRBV20-1
TGCAGTGCTAGAGTGGACAGTGAAGCTTTCTTT
CSARVDSEAFF
>.|few|TRBJ2-3|TRBV7-9
TGTGCCAGCAGCTTTGGGGAGCGGATAAGCACAGATACGCAGTATTTT
CASSFGERISTDTQYF
>.|.|TRBJ1-6|TRBV20-1
TGCAGTGCTAGTCGGGATTCACCCCTCCACTTT
CSASRDSPLHF
>.|few|TRBJ2-5|TRBV7-3
TGTGCCAGCAGCCTACAGGGATCAGGGGAGACCCAGTACTTC
CASSLQGSGETQYF
>.|few|TRBJ2-2|TRBV27
TGTGCCAGCAGTTTCTCCGCCGGGGAGCTGTTTTTT
CASSFSAGELFF
>.|.|TRBJ2-1|TRBV5-6
TGTGCCAGCAGATCAGGGCCATACAATGAGCAGTTCTTC
CASRSGPYNEQFF
>TRBD2|.|TRBJ2-1|TRBV30
TGTGCCTGGAGTCCAGGTATAGCGGGCTCCTACAATGAGCAGTTCTTC
CAWSPGIAGSYNEQFF